The 26 T cell receptor beta chains in this list originate from one sample, sequenced in a study of CD8+ T cells in alopecia areata. Extraction and reverse transcription of RNA yielded cDNA as the sequencing template. Clones were read by immunoSEQ multiplex PCR, and TCRdb kept only the in-frame ones, dropping some. The table includes more than 90,000 clones, approximately 58% detected once. Source material: CD4+ T cells sorted from blood. The receptors here all came from a human donor in good health.

CDR3 sequence reads: CAWSSGGSGANVLTF. As DNA, the CDR3 is TGTGCCTGGAGTTCAGGGGGCAGTGGGGCCAACGTCCTGACTTTC. This rearrangement joins TRBV30 to TRBJ2-6; 8 bases fit TRBD1. Germline CDR1 GTSNPN, CDR2 SVGIG (reference sequence). V lost 2 bases and J lost 3; bases outside the gene matches: 3. The CDR3 consists of 15 residues.

The chain carries TRBV7-9 and TRBJ1-1; D uncertain. The germline CDR1 and CDR2 sequences are SEHNR and FQNEAQ (reference sequence). V gave up 5 bases and J gave up 9 bases, with 16 bases separating them. The CDR3 totals 13 residues. CDR3 DNA sequence: TGTGCCAGCAGCCCACACGGAGACCCTAAAGCTTTCTTT. It translates to CASSPHGDPKAFF.

This chain joins TRBV5-1 and TRBJ2-3; 7 bases line up with TRBD1. After removal of 0 bases from V and 5 bases from J, the junction contained 6 bases not matched to a gene. The CDR3 runs to 15 residues. Germline V CDR1 and CDR2: SGHRS, YFSETQ. CDR3 DNA: TGCGCCAGCAGCTTGGCAAGGGGGCGCGGAGATACGCAGTATTTT. Translation gives CASSLARGRGDTQYF.

The chain combines TRBV6-5 with TRBJ1-2; D is ambiguous. Per germline, CDR1 MNHEY and CDR2 SVGAGI. The V end lost 6 bases, the J end lost 6 bases, and 14 bases lay between the germline ends. CDR3 length equals 13 residues. The CDR3 sequence is CASSPLGVDGYTF. CDR3 nucleotides: TGTGCCAGCAGCCCGCTCGGGGTTGATGGCTACACCTTC.

This clone was seen only once. The chain is built from TRBV7-7 and TRBJ2-5; a possible D gene is TRBD2 (5 bases). The germline gives CDR1 SSHAT, CDR2 FNYEAQ (reference sequence). This CDR3 has 14 amino acids. Deletions cut 1 base from V and 5 bases from J, with 11 bases between. In DNA form, the CDR3 reads TGTGCCAGCAGCTTAGTCGGGAACGGGGAGACCCAGTACTTC. As protein: CASSLVGNGETQYF.

The chain couples TRBV6-1 to TRBJ2-5; D remains ambiguous. This CDR3 is built from 15 residues. Germline assignment: CDR1 MNHNS and CDR2 SASEGT. Trimming shortened V by 6 bases and J by 4 bases, and 18 bases separated the two germline ends. The CDR3 protein is CASSPGLSGRETQYF. In DNA, the CDR3 is TGTGCCAGCAGCCCGGGCCTATCCGGGCGAGAGACCCAGTACTTC.

This clone was seen a few times. The V gene is TRBV5-1, the J gene TRBJ2-1; maybe TRBD2 (6 bases). The V end lost 2 bases, the J end lost 6 bases, and 15 bases lay between the germline ends. Germline CDR1 and CDR2: SGHRS and YFSETQ. This CDR3 has 15 residues. CDR3 sequence (DNA): TGCGCCAGCAGCTTCGAGGGGACTCCGCCCAATGAGCAGTTCTTC. Protein product: CASSFEGTPPNEQFF.

The chain uses TRBV6-5 and TRBJ1-2; D is perhaps TRBD1 (5 bases). There are 13 residues in the CDR3. The V gene lost 8 bases and the J gene lost 0 bases, with 10 bases spanning the gap. The germline V gene has CDR1 MNHEY and CDR2 SVGAGI. As DNA, the CDR3 is TGTGCCAGCTCCGGGGCAGCTAACTATGGCTACACCTTC. Residues: CASSGAANYGYTF.

The chain carries TRBV23-1 and TRBJ1-2; 7 nucleotides match TRBD1. TRBV23-1 is designated an ORF whose function remains uncertain. Unmatched junction bases numbered 6, after V lost 2 bases and J lost 0 bases. This CDR3 spans 16 amino acids. The CDR3 protein is CASSQIRGQTNYGYTF. CDR3 nucleotide sequence: TGCGCCAGCAGTCAAATTCGGGGACAGACTAACTATGGCTACACCTTC.

This clone was seen a handful of times. The chain employs TRBV2 and TRBJ2-1; TRBD2 is a possible D gene (6 bases). This CDR3 spans 14 amino acids. Germline CDR1 SNHLY, CDR2 FYNNEI. V lost 4 bases and J lost 6, with 13 bases in between. This CDR3 reads CASSGVEGSNEQFF. In DNA form, the CDR3 reads TGTGCCAGCAGTGGGGTGGAGGGATCCAATGAGCAGTTCTTC.

The chain uses TRBV30 and TRBJ1-1; D is possibly TRBD1 (6 bases). The V end lost 4 bases, the J end lost 0 bases, and 21 bases lay between the germline ends. The CDR3 runs 17 residues. The germline V gene has CDR1 GTSNPN and CDR2 SVGIG (reference sequence). The chain's CDR3 is CAWTKTGQGIMNTEAFF. CDR3 DNA sequence: TGTGCCTGGACTAAAACGGGGCAGGGGATAATGAACACTGAAGCTTTCTTT.

This rearrangement joins TRBV7-9 to TRBJ1-1; possible D gene TRBD1, 6 bases. The V end was cut by 5 bases, the J end by 0 bases, with 10 bases between. The CDR3 consists of 14 residues. Germline V lookup: CDR1 SEHNR, CDR2 FQNEAQ (reference sequence). CDR3 DNA sequence: TGTGCCAGCAGCCCGGGGGCCATGAACACTGAAGCTTTCTTT. Protein: CASSPGAMNTEAFF.

The chain has TRBV18 and TRBJ1-6; the D gene is possibly TRBD1 (6 bases). The length of the CDR3 is 14 residues. Germline values: CDR1 KGHSH, CDR2 LQKENI. V lost 3 bases to trimming and J lost 7 bases, with 10 bases between them. The CDR3 DNA sequence: TGTGCCAGCTCACCGGGGGCGAAGAATTCACCCCTCCACTTT. Amino acids: CASSPGAKNSPLHF. The variable domain in full, with the rest retrieved from reference TRBV18 and TRBJ1-6, is NAGVMQNPRHLVRRRGQEARLRCSPMKGHSHVYWYRQLPEEGLKFMVYLQKENIIDESGMPKERFSAEFPKEGPSILRIQQVVRGDSAAYFCASSPGAKNSPLHFGNGTRLTVT.

This clone was found a few times. The chain carries TRBV9 and TRBJ1-6; no clear D. V was cut by 3 bases and J by 5 bases, with 12 bases left in between. Germline lookup yields CDR1 SGDLS and CDR2 YYNGEE. This CDR3 has 15 residues. For the CDR3, the DNA is TGTGCCAGCAGCGGGGCCCGAGGAAATAATTCACCCCTCCACTTT. Translating gives CASSGARGNNSPLHF.

V gene TRBV29-1 combines with J gene TRBJ2-7; 8 nucleotides agree with TRBD2. CDR1 and CDR2 from the germline V gene are SQVTM and ANQGSEA. Trimming cost V 4 bases and J 4 bases; bases outside gene matches: 15. The CDR3 has 16 residues. CDR3 DNA sequence: TGCAGCGTTGGAGCCTCCTCCCCGGGGGGGCTATACGAGCAGTACTTC. Translation: CSVGASSPGGLYEQYF.

This clone has a handful of counts. This chain connects TRBV2 to TRBJ2-6; TRBD1 or TRBD2 may be the D gene (5 bases each). The CDR3 has 15 amino acids. Germline assignment: CDR1 SNHLY and CDR2 FYNNEI. Between the trimmed V and J ends, which lost 6 bases and 0 bases, there was a span of 9 bases. The DNA for the CDR3 is TGTGCCAGCAGCGAGGGGCCCTCTGGGGCCAACGTCCTGACTTTC. Protein sequence: CASSEGPSGANVLTF.

The CDR3 here is CAWSDTGTGFLEQYF. The CDR3 nucleotides read TGTGCCTGGAGTGACACCGGGACAGGGTTCCTCGAGCAGTACTTC. The chain employs TRBV30 and TRBJ2-7; 9 bases fit TRBD1. This CDR3 is 15 amino acids long. The V segment lost 1 base and the J segment 6 bases; nucleotides outside the gene matches: 10. Germline CDR1 GTSNPN, CDR2 SVGIG (reference sequence).

This clone has more than one count but fewer than ten. The chain is built from TRBV28 and TRBJ2-5, with unresolved D. The ends were cut back, 4 bases at V and 5 bases at J, with 8 bases in the middle. The CDR3 contains 12 residues. Germline CDR1 is MDHEN and CDR2 is SYDVKM. CDR3 amino acids: CASSSVMETQYF. For the CDR3, the DNA is TGTGCCAGCAGTTCAGTGATGGAGACCCAGTACTTC. The full variable domain, its missing parts supplied by reference TRBV28 and TRBJ2-5, is DVKVTQSSRYLVKRTGEKVFLECVQDMDHENMFWYRQDPGLGLRLIYFSYDVKMKEKGDIPEGYSVSREKKERFSLILESASTNQTSMYLCASSSVMETQYFGPGTRLLVL.

The CDR3, as DNA: TGTGCCAGCAGTGCAACAGGGGTAAGGAACGAGCAGTACTTC. It yields the protein CASSATGVRNEQYF. The chain carries TRBV25-1 and TRBJ2-7, with 7 bases lining up with TRBD1. There are 14 residues in the CDR3. J lost 5 bases, V lost 4 bases, and 8 bases had no gene match. CDR1 MGHDK and CDR2 SYGVNS come from the germline V gene.

The chain has TRBV19 and TRBJ1-5; possible D gene TRBD1, 5 bases. This CDR3 has 14 amino acids. V gave up 7 bases and J gave up 5 bases, with 15 bases separating them. CDR1 and CDR2 (germline): LNHDA, SQIVND (reference sequence). CDR3 residues: CASISRVPYQPQHF. The CDR3 nucleotides read TGTGCCAGTATCTCCAGGGTACCCTATCAGCCCCAGCATTTT.

V is TRBV4-1 and J is TRBJ2-7; 9 bases align to TRBD1. Germline V gene data show CDR1 as MGHRA and CDR2 as YSYEKL. Trimming cost V 1 base and J 2 bases; bases outside gene matches: 3. This CDR3 has 15 residues. The CDR3 spells CASSQAGTGTYEQYF. CDR3 DNA: TGCGCCAGCAGCCAAGCCGGGACAGGGACCTACGAGCAGTACTTC.

In its sample, this clone was seen many times. Other DNA variants within this sample encode the same CDR3. CDR3 DNA sequence: TGTGCCTGGAGTGGGGGACAGAACACTGAAGCTTTCTTT. Translated, it gives CAWSGGQNTEAFF. This sequence joins TRBV30 and TRBJ1-1; the D gene is possibly TRBD1 (6 bases). The CDR3 runs 13 residues. Germline V gene data show CDR1 as GTSNPN and CDR2 as SVGIG (reference sequence). Trimming shortened V by 1 base and J by 1 base, and 7 bases separated the two germline ends.

The chain links TRBV30 to TRBJ2-5; 8 bases map to TRBD1. The junction had 13 bases not matched to a gene; V was cut back by 8 bases and J by 5 bases. Looked up from germline, CDR1 is GTSNPN and CDR2 is SVGIG (reference sequence). This CDR3 is 14 amino acids long. DNA of the CDR3: TGTGCCCGGCGAGGGCAGGGGGCGCCGGAGACCCAGTACTTC. This encodes CARRGQGAPETQYF.

V and J are TRBV30 and TRBJ1-5, with a weak D call TRBD1 (5 bases). CDR3 size: 15 residues. Germline V CDR1 and CDR2: GTSNPN, SVGIG (reference sequence). V dropped 4 bases and J dropped 0 bases, with 13 bases sitting between them. CDR3 DNA sequence: TGTGCCTGGACTGCAGGGCAAAATAGCAATCAGCCCCAGCATTTT. Translation: CAWTAGQNSNQPQHF.

The chain employs TRBV30 and TRBJ2-2; D is unclear. The germline V and J ends were trimmed by 3 bases and 4 bases, with 9 bases remaining between them. The CDR3 runs to 13 residues. Germline-derived CDR1 and CDR2 are GTSNPN and SVGIG (reference sequence). This CDR3 is CAWSGMSTGELFF. In DNA form, the CDR3 reads TGTGCCTGGAGCGGCATGAGCACCGGGGAGCTGTTTTTT.

The gene calls are TRBV4-1 and TRBJ1-1, with D maybe TRBD1 (6 bases). Germline lookup yields CDR1 MGHRA and CDR2 YSYEKL. The CDR3 is 17 amino acids. Trimming removed 0 bases at V and 1 base at J, with 15 bases between. This CDR3 is CASSQDGGRPSNTEAFF. The DNA of the CDR3 is TGCGCCAGCAGCCAAGATGGGGGCAGGCCCTCGAACACTGAAGCTTTCTTT.